The clone carrying this T cell receptor (beta chain) came up a few times. What it binds is unknown. The sample originates from a study of early T cells in non-severe SARS-CoV-2 infection. The study's findings and limits: Sequences matched to VDJdb favored anti-spike CD8 responses, while private and CD4 specificities were missed.

One entry per CDR3 protein, called by TCRdb with MiXCR from the 5' RACE reads. The sample holds approximately 64,000 distinct CDR3 sequences, around 20% seen once. Losses at the gene ends were 3 bases for V and 3 bases for J; bases not matched to a gene: 11. Germline V lookup: CDR1 DFQATT, CDR2 SNEGSKA (reference sequence). The CDR3 has 16 residues. The source of this sequence is an adult who was a healthcare worker with PCR-confirmed SARS-CoV-2 infection or an uninfected control (not recorded which). The source material was whole blood, sampled at baseline. The J gene is TRBJ2-1, the V gene TRBV20-1; 7 bases align to TRBD1. This chain's CDR3 is CSASPPTGQIYNEQFF. The CDR3, as DNA: TGCAGTGCTAGTCCCCCGACAGGGCAAATCTACAATGAGCAGTTCTTC.